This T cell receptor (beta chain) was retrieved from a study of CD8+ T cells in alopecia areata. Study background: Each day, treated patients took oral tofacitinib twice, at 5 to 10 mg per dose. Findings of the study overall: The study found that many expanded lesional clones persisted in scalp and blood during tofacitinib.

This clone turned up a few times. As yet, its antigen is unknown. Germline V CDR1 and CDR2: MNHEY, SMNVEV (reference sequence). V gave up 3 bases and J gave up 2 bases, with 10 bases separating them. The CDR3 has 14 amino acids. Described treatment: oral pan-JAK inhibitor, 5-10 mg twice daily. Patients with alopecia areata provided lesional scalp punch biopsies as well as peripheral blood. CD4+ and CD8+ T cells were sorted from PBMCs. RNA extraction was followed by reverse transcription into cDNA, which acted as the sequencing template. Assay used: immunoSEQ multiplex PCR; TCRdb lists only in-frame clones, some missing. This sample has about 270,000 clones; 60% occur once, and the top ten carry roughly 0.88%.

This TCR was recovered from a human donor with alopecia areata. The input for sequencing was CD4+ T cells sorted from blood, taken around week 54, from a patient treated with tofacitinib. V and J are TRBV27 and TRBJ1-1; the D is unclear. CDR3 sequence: CASSFSQVNTEAFF. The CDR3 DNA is TGTGCCAGCAGTTTTAGTCAGGTTAACACTGAAGCTTTCTTT.